These T cell receptor beta chains were read from a single sample in a study of tumor-infiltrating lymphocytes in oesophageal squamous cell carcinoma. TCRdb processed the PCR reads anew with MiXCR; each CDR3 protein has one entry. The sample shows around 16,000 distinct CDR3 sequences, around 40% of them seen only once. The sequenced material came from blood. These receptor sequences come from a female donor with esophageal squamous cell carcinoma. Each CDR3 is given with its conserved first and last residue. A D gene is named only where the DNA matches it firmly. Part of the rows lack a size; the others show once, few, many or a class for expanded clones.

TRBV10-3	TRBJ2-1	many	-	CAISGAGAVGYNEQFF	TGTGCCATCAGCGGTGCCGGGGCTGTGGGGTACAATGAGCAGTTCTTC
TRBV7-3	TRBJ2-1	-	TRBD2	CASSRRGGGSRNEQFF	TGTGCCAGCAGCCGACGGGGGGGGGGTTCTCGCAATGAGCAGTTCTTC
TRBV7-2	TRBJ2-5	few	-	CASTNQTSMYLCASSFPTYEQYF	-
TRBV25-1	TRBJ1-2	many	-	CASSEGPVGGYTF	TGTGCCAGCAGTGAAGGGCCGGTGGGCGGCTACACCTTC
TRBV19	TRBJ1-2	many	-	CASSMSNLANYGYTF	TGTGCCAGTAGTATGAGTAATCTAGCTAACTATGGCTACACCTTC
TRBV28	TRBJ1-5	once	-	CASGTETGRTGGQPQHF	TGTGCCAGCGGAACCGAAACAGGGAGGACGGGTGGTCAGCCCCAGCATTTT
TRBV7-3	TRBJ1-2	-	-	CASSLFGGTPHQSNYGYTF	TGTGCCAGCAGCTTATTCGGCGGGACTCCCCATCAATCTAACTATGGCTACACCTTC
TRBV18	TRBJ2-5	many	TRBD2	CASSPPSGSETQYF	TGTGCCAGCTCACCACCTAGCGGGAGTGAGACCCAGTACTTC
TRBV30	TRBJ2-3	-	-	CLAERGDTHYF	TGTCTAGCGGAAAGGGGGGATACGCACTATTTT
TRBV7-2	TRBJ2-1	-	-	CASSLALYNEQFF	TGTGCCAGCAGCTTAGCACTTTACAATGAGCAGTTCTTC
TRBV27	TRBJ2-1	many	-	CASSSRSSYNEQFF	TGTGCCAGCAGTTCCAGGAGCTCCTACAATGAGCAGTTCTTC
TRBV6-1	TRBJ1-4	many	TRBD1	CASSPGDSLGEKLFF	TGTGCCAGCAGCCCCGGGGACAGTCTGGGAGAAAAACTGTTTTTT
TRBV7-6	TRBJ2-2	-	-	CASSLVLPNTGELFF	TGTGCCAGCAGCTTAGTACTACCGAACACCGGGGAGCTGTTTTTT
TRBV28	TRBJ1-5	-	TRBD1	CASRTGGGDQPQHF	TGTGCCAGCAGGACAGGGGGCGGGGATCAGCCCCAGCATTTT
TRBV7-3	TRBJ2-5	few	-	CASSQGQETQYF	TGTGCCAGCAGCCAGGGGCAAGAGACCCAGTACTTC
TRBV2	TRBJ2-3	-	-	CASAAGIEGDTQYF	TGTGCCAGCGCGGCAGGGATAGAAGGAGATACGCAGTATTTT
TRBV5-1	TRBJ2-4	many	-	CASSLGARGKNIQYF	TGCGCCAGCAGCTTGGGGGCGCGCGGCAAAAACATTCAGTACTTC
TRBV7-3	TRBJ2-2	-	TRBD1	CASTGGLNTGELFF	TGTGCCAGTACAGGGGGACTGAACACCGGGGAGCTGTTTTTT
TRBV28	TRBJ2-7	-	-	CASRRIGSGYEQYF	TGTGCCAGCAGGAGGATTGGAAGTGGCTACGAGCAGTACTTC
TRBV24-1	TRBJ2-3	many	-	CATSEGRARDTQYF	TGTGCCACCAGTGAGGGCCGGGCCCGCGATACGCAGTATTTT
TRBV7-2	TRBJ2-7	-	TRBD2	CASSSRGRLAGVYEQYF	TGTGCCAGCAGCTCGAGGGGCAGACTAGCGGGAGTGTACGAGCAGTACTTC
TRBV7-8	TRBJ1-2	-	-	CASSLSTGRSIGYTF	TGTGCCAGCAGCTTAAGCACAGGGAGGAGTATTGGCTACACCTTC
TRBV7-7	TRBJ2-7	-	-	CASSLDGSYEQYF	TGTGCCAGCAGCTTAGACGGCTCCTACGAGCAGTACTTC
TRBV18	TRBJ2-7	many	TRBD1	CASSAGTESYEQYF	TGTGCCAGCTCAGCCGGGACAGAGTCCTACGAGCAGTACTTC
TRBV5-1	TRBJ2-7	-	-	CASFGAEYNEQYF	TGCGCCAGCTTTGGAGCGGAATACAATGAGCAGTACTTC
TRBV11-2	TRBJ2-1	many	-	CASSSGGGPYNEQFF	TGTGCCAGCAGCTCGGGAGGGGGCCCCTACAATGAGCAGTTCTTC
TRBV6-4	TRBJ1-2	-	-	CASSELGLGYTF	TGTGCCAGCAGTGAATTGGGTCTTGGCTACACCTTC
TRBV6-8	TRBJ1-5	-	-	CASSLSGVQPQHF	TGTGCCAGCAGCTTAAGCGGGGTACAGCCCCAGCATTTT
TRBV7-2	TRBJ2-1	-	TRBD2	CASSSQLAGDNEQFF	TGTGCCAGCAGCTCCCAACTAGCGGGAGACAATGAGCAGTTCTTC
TRBV7-6	TRBJ2-1	once	TRBD2	CASSPRTSVYNEQFF	TGTGCCAGCAGCCCCCGGACTAGCGTGTACAATGAGCAGTTCTTC
TRBV7-9	TRBJ1-5	many	-	CASSLGGAGGQPQHF	TGTGCCAGCAGCTTAGGCGGGGCAGGCGGTCAGCCCCAGCATTTT
TRBV6-6	TRBJ2-5	-	TRBD2	CASSLAGVPQETQYF	TGTGCCAGCAGCTTAGCGGGAGTTCCCCAAGAGACCCAGTACTTC
TRBV3-1	TRBJ1-3	many	-	CASSQDQGAGNTIYF	TGTGCCAGCAGCCAAGACCAGGGAGCTGGAAACACCATATATTTT
TRBV5-5	TRBJ2-2	many	TRBD1	CASSLVGTGGTGELFF	TGTGCCAGCAGCTTGGTCGGGACAGGGGGCACCGGGGAGCTGTTTTTT